This is a list of T cell receptor beta chains from one sample in a study of CD8+CD57+ T cells in acquired aplastic anemia. TCRdb recomputed calls from the reads with MiXCR, one row per CDR3 protein. The sample has 150,000 to 200,000 distinct CDR3 sequences, approximately 48% seen once. Material: sorted CD4+, CD8+, or CD8+CD57+ T cells (not recorded which) from PBMCs. These receptors all come from a human donor with aplastic anemia. CDR3s include the opening cysteine and the closing phenylalanine or tryptophan. D genes are given only for firm matches. The size entry is marked missing in some rows and otherwise reads once, few, many or a size class.

d_call	v_call	clone_size	j_call	cdr3_nt	cdr3_aa
TRBD1	TRBV20-1	many	TRBJ1-6	TGCAGTGCTGGATGGGGACAGTCCTATAATTCACCCCTCCACTTT	CSAGWGQSYNSPLHF
.	TRBV11-1	.	TRBJ2-1	TGTGCCAGCAGCTTGGGGCAGGTGCAGTACAATGAGCAGTTCTTC	CASSLGQVQYNEQFF
.	TRBV28	many	TRBJ1-6	TGTGCCAGCAGTATATCCTATTCACCCCTCCACTTT	CASSISYSPLHF
.	TRBV7-3	once	TRBJ2-1	TGTGCCAGCAGCTTAAACCGGTACAATGAGCAGTTCTTC	CASSLNRYNEQFF
TRBD1	TRBV15	.	TRBJ1-6	TGTGCCACCAGCTTGGACAGGGAGGGACAGATCGCTTCACCCCTCCACTTT	CATSLDREGQIASPLHF
.	TRBV2	.	TRBJ1-2	TGTGCCAGCAGTGAAGCGCCAGAGTTGCGTGGCCACACCTTC	CASSEAPELRGHTF
TRBD1	TRBV20-1	many	TRBJ1-3	TGCAGTGCTAGAGATGCCGCAGGGGGTTCTGGAAACACCATATATTTT	CSARDAAGGSGNTIYF
.	TRBV11-3	many	TRBJ1-1	TGTGCCAGCAGCAATGGTGGTCGGACTGAAGCTTTCTTT	CASSNGGRTEAFF
TRBD1	TRBV20-1	.	TRBJ2-7	TGCAGTGCTACCGGGACAGACGCCTACGAGCAGTACTTC	CSATGTDAYEQYF
TRBD1	TRBV20-1	many	TRBJ2-7	TGCAGTGCTAGACTAAGCGACAGGGGGCTTTACGAGCAGTACTTC	CSARLSDRGLYEQYF
.	TRBV2	.	TRBJ1-5	TGTGCCAGCAGTGATCTAGGGGGAAATCAGCCCCAGCATTTT	CASSDLGGNQPQHF
.	TRBV5-4	.	TRBJ1-6	TGTGCCAGCAGCTGGGAGACACAGGTTAATTCACCCCTCCACTTT	CASSWETQVNSPLHF
.	TRBV11-1	many	TRBJ2-7	TGTGCCAGCAGTCGGAGAACAGGTGGAACCTACGAGCAGTACTTC	CASSRRTGGTYEQYF
.	TRBV24-1	many	TRBJ1-4	TGTGCCACCAGTGCTTCAGGGACCTATTCTGAAAAACTGTTTTTT	CATSASGTYSEKLFF
.	TRBV29-1	.	TRBJ2-3	TGCAGCGTTGATGTTGAGTCCACAGATACGCAGTATTTT	CSVDVESTDTQYF
.	TRBV6-5	few	TRBJ1-4	TGTGCCAGCAGTTACATTAGAGCGGGGGGAACTAATGAAAAACTGTTTTTT	CASSYIRAGGTNEKLFF
.	TRBV5-4	many	TRBJ2-3	TGTGCCAGCAGCTCACAAGGGGACACAGATACGCAGTATTTT	CASSSQGDTDTQYF
TRBD1	TRBV2	.	TRBJ1-5	TGTGCCAGCAGGACAGGGGGCGCGAGGCAGCCCCAGCATTTT	CASRTGGARQPQHF
TRBD1	TRBV7-9	many	TRBJ1-1	TGCGCCAGCAGCTCGACAGGGGTGAACACTGAAGCTTTCTTT	CASSSTGVNTEAFF
.	TRBV5-6	once	TRBJ1-6	TGTGCCAGCAGTGAAGCCCGGGACCTATCACCCCTCCACTTT	CASSEARDLSPLHF
TRBD1	TRBV20-1	.	TRBJ2-1	TGCAGTGCTAGTCCGGGGCAGGGGGCTGATGAGCAGTTCTTC	CSASPGQGADEQFF
.	TRBV3-1	many	TRBJ1-4	TGTGCCAGCAGCCTTCGGTCAACTAATGAAAAACTGTTTTTT	CASSLRSTNEKLFF
.	TRBV7-2	.	TRBJ2-7	TGTGCCAGCAGCTTAGTCAACGAGCAGTACTTC	CASSLVNEQYF
TRBD2	TRBV20-1	.	TRBJ2-2	TGCAGTGCTAGAGAACGGGGGGTTAACACCGGGGAGCTGTTTTTT	CSARERGVNTGELFF
.	TRBV10-3	many	TRBJ2-7	TGTGCCATGGGCAGACAGAGCTCCTACGAGCAGTACTTC	CAMGRQSSYEQYF
TRBD1	TRBV27	.	TRBJ1-5	TGTGCCAGCAGTTTATCCCCGGGACAGGGGGCGCAGGCTCAGCCCCAGCATTTT	CASSLSPGQGAQAQPQHF
TRBD2	TRBV19	many	TRBJ2-2	TGTGCCAGTAGCTATGGAGTAGCGGGAGGGCCCGACGGGGAGCTGTTTTTT	CASSYGVAGGPDGELFF
.	TRBV7-2	.	TRBJ1-6	TGTGCCAGCAGCTTACCGGGGAGTTCACCCCTCCACTTT	CASSLPGSSPLHF
TRBD2	TRBV7-2	many	TRBJ2-5	TGTGCCAGCAGCTTATCCCTAGCGGGGGGAGGTCAAGAGACCCAGTACTTC	CASSLSLAGGGQETQYF
.	TRBV7-9	many	TRBJ1-2	TGTGCCAGCAGCTCACAGGGATCTAACTATGGCTACACCTTC	CASSSQGSNYGYTF
TRBD2	TRBV10-1	.	TRBJ2-2	TGCGCCAGCAGTGAAACGGGGGGGCACACCGGGGAGCTGTTTTTT	CASSETGGHTGELFF
.	TRBV29-1	many	TRBJ1-1	TGCAGCGTTCGTCAAGGTTTGAACACTGAAGCTTTCTTT	CSVRQGLNTEAFF
TRBD2	TRBV7-9	.	TRBJ2-3	TGTGCCACTCCGGGGGGGGTAGCAGATACGCAGTATTTT	CATPGGVADTQYF
.	TRBV20-1	many	TRBJ2-5	TGCAGTGCCCCCAGGGGCAGGGCCCAAGAGACCCAGTACTTC	CSAPRGRAQETQYF
.	TRBV4-1	many	TRBJ1-6	TGCGCCAGCAGAAAGGGGGAGGCAAGCTCACCCCTCCACTTT	CASRKGEASSPLHF
.	TRBV25-1	.	TRBJ1-4	TGTGCCAGCAGTTCAACCGGGGGCGTCGCTGAAAAACTGTTTTTT	CASSSTGGVAEKLFF
.	TRBV5-5	.	TRBJ2-3	TGTGCCAGCAGCTTGGGGGTCCGGAATGAGCAGTATTTT	CASSLGVRNEQYF
.	TRBV6-4	.	TRBJ1-1	TGTGCCAGCAGTGAAGGGGTAGGATCCGCTGAAGCTTTCTTT	CASSEGVGSAEAFF
.	TRBV6-2/TRBV6-3	many	TRBJ2-5	TGTGCCAGCAGTTACAACAGGGTCCGGCAAGAGACCCAGTACTTC	CASSYNRVRQETQYF
TRBD1	TRBV2	few	TRBJ2-5	TGTGCCAGCAAAGATCGGACAGGGTTGGGAGAGACCCAGTACTTC	CASKDRTGLGETQYF
TRBD1	TRBV5-1	.	TRBJ2-5	TGCGCCAGCAGCTTAGGGACAGTCACTCTGTCCCAAGAGACCCAGTACTTC	CASSLGTVTLSQETQYF
TRBD1	TRBV2	.	TRBJ2-1	TGTGCCAGCTCTCCGGGACAGGGTTCGGATGAGCAGTTCTTC	CASSPGQGSDEQFF
.	TRBV18	many	TRBJ2-5	TGTGCCAGCTCACCGCGCCAGACTCAAGAGACCCAGTACTTC	CASSPRQTQETQYF
TRBD2	TRBV24-1	few	TRBJ2-2	TGTGCCACCAGTGACCCCTCTAGCGGGAGGGGGGAGCTGTTTTTT	CATSDPSSGRGELFF
.	TRBV6-5	many	TRBJ2-2	TGTGCCAGCAGTCCTGGCCCCGGGGAGCTGTTTTTT	CASSPGPGELFF
.	TRBV10-2	.	TRBJ2-1	TGCGCCAGCAGTGAGTCGTACAATGAGCAGTTCTTC	CASSESYNEQFF
.	TRBV20-1	many	TRBJ2-3	TGCAGTGCTAGTTCTCTCGGGAGTTACACAGATACGCAGTATTTT	CSASSLGSYTDTQYF
TRBD2	TRBV20-1	.	TRBJ2-3	TGCAGTGCTATTAGACTAGCCGGGACAGATACGCAGTATTTT	CSAIRLAGTDTQYF